Listed below are T cell receptor beta chains from one sample, sequenced in a study of cytomegalovirus exposure and HLA in healthy donors. Clones were sequenced by immunoSEQ multiplex PCR, and TCRdb holds only the in-frame ones, with some missing. The table lists about 73,000 clones, about 94% of them singletons. Sequencing was carried out using PBMCs. These receptors all come from a young woman in good health and CMV-seronegative. CDR3s include the opening cysteine and the closing phenylalanine or tryptophan. D genes are given only for firm matches. Clone size is given for some rows only: seen once, a few or many times, or a class if the clone is expanded.

>once|TRBJ2-7|-|TRBV19|14
TGTGCCAGTAGTATGTCCAGTCCGTCCTACGAGCAGTACTTC
CASSMSSPSYEQYF
>few|TRBJ2-3|TRBD2|TRBV19|18
TGTGCCAGTAGAGGGACTAGCGGGAGGACCATGAGACGGTATACGCAGTATTTT
CASRGTSGRTMRRYTQYF
>-|TRBJ2-3|TRBD2|TRBV9|17
TGTGCCAGCAGCGTAGATGGGCTAGCGGATAGCACAGATACGCAGTATTTT
CASSVDGLADSTDTQYF
>-|TRBJ1-4|-|TRBV4-3|15
TGCGCCAGCAGCCAAGTAGGGGGGGTTAATGAAAAACTGTTTTTT
CASSQVGGVNEKLFF
>few|TRBJ1-2|-|TRBV6-1|16
TGTGCCAGCAGTGAAACGAGATCCGGGACAATCTATGGCTACACCTTC
CASSETRSGTIYGYTF
>-|TRBJ2-2|TRBD2|TRBV6-6|15
TGTGCCAGCAGTTGGACTAGCGGATACACCGGGGAGCTGTTTTTT
CASSWTSGYTGELFF
>-|TRBJ2-7|-|TRBV6-6|14
TGTGCCAGCAGTTATAAGGCAGGGGACTACGAGCAGTACTTC
CASSYKAGDYEQYF
>once|TRBJ2-5|-|TRBV10-3|16
TGTGCCATCAGTGAGATATCGACATACCTCCAAGAGACCCAGTACTTC
CAISEISTYLQETQYF
>-|TRBJ1-2|-|TRBV7-9|13
TGTGCCAGCAGCTTAGGCGCAGAGGATGGCTACACCTTC
CASSLGAEDGYTF
>-|TRBJ2-2|TRBD2|TRBV11-3|15
TGTGCCAGCAGCCCCGGGACTAGCAGCACCGGGGAGCTGTTTTTT
CASSPGTSSTGELFF
>-|TRBJ2-7|TRBD1|TRBV6-1|14
TGTGCCAGCAGTGAAGGGGACAGCTCCTACGAGCAGTACTTC
CASSEGDSSYEQYF
>-|TRBJ1-5|-|TRBV19|15
TGTGCCAGTAGTATAGGCAGGGGCGGCAATCAGCCCCAGCATTTT
CASSIGRGGNQPQHF
>-|TRBJ2-3|TRBD2|TRBV7-3|15
TGTGCCAGCAGCCTCGGGAGGCGCGGCACAGATACGCAGTATTTT
CASSLGRRGTDTQYF
>-|TRBJ2-3|TRBD2|TRBV4-1|15
TGCGCCAGCAGCCTCTTCGGGGGGGCCGCAGATACGCAGTATTTT
CASSLFGGAADTQYF
>-|TRBJ2-7|TRBD2|TRBV4-2|16
TGTGCCAGCAGCCGCCGAAGGAGCGGGAGGTGGTACGAGCAGTACTTC
CASSRRRSGRWYEQYF
>-|TRBJ1-2|-|TRBV11-2|16
TGTGCCAGCAGCTCCCGTGTGGGGCAGGCGGTCTATGGCTACACCTTC
CASSSRVGQAVYGYTF
>-|TRBJ1-6|-|TRBV27|15
TGTGCCAGCAGGAAGGGAGGGAGGGCGCATTCACCCCTCCACTTT
CASRKGGRAHSPLHF
>-|TRBJ2-7|TRBD2|TRBV7-2|14
TGTGCCAGCAGCCCTCGACTAGCGGGGTACGAGCAGTACTTC
CASSPRLAGYEQYF
>-|TRBJ1-2|TRBD1|TRBV7-9|15
TGTGCCAGTCTACTACCGGGACAGGGGATTCATGGCTACACCTTC
CASLLPGQGIHGYTF
>-|TRBJ1-1|-|TRBV25-1|14
TGTGCCAGCAGTGAAACAGACCCGAACACTGAAGCTTTCTTT
CASSETDPNTEAFF
>-|TRBJ1-1|TRBD1|TRBV18|15
TGTGCCAGCTCTGTGACAGGGGTGGGAGTTACTGAAGCTTTCTTT
CASSVTGVGVTEAFF
>-|TRBJ1-6|-|TRBV9|15
TGTGCCAGCAGCGACTCCGGGACAATGAATTCACCCCTCCACTTT
CASSDSGTMNSPLHF
>-|TRBJ1-1|-|TRBV27|17
TGTGCCAGCAGTTTATCATCCCTCGGGGGACTGAACACTGAAGCTTTCTTT
CASSLSSLGGLNTEAFF
>-|TRBJ1-5|-|TRBV9|17
TGTGCCAGCAGCGCATTCGACACACCTTATAGCAATCAGCCCCAGCATTTT
CASSAFDTPYSNQPQHF
>-|TRBJ2-1|TRBD2|TRBV29-1|14
TGCAGCGTTGAATTTGCGGGAGGTTATTATGTGCAGTTCTTC
CSVEFAGGYYVQFF
>-|TRBJ2-7|TRBD1|TRBV4-2|17
TGTGCCAGCAGCCAAGATGCAGGCTCAGGGGGCAGGTACGAGCAGTACTTC
CASSQDAGSGGRYEQYF
>-|TRBJ1-1|-|TRBV27|15
TGTGCCAGCAGTTCCGGGGGGTGGGGCAACACTGAAGCTTTCTTT
CASSSGGWGNTEAFF
>-|TRBJ2-7|-|TRBV9|13
TGTGCCAGCAGCGTAGAGGTAGCTAACGAGCAGTACTTC
CASSVEVANEQYF
>-|TRBJ2-1|-|TRBV6-5|16
TGTGCCAGCAGTTACTCTAGACTCTCCTCCTACAATGAGCAGTTCTTC
CASSYSRLSSYNEQFF
>-|TRBJ2-7|-|TRBV15|14
TGTGCCACCAGCAGAGTAACCCCTTCGGACGAGCAGTACTTC
CATSRVTPSDEQYF
>-|TRBJ1-3|-|TRBV6-1|14
TGTGCCAGCAGTGAATTCCTTTCTGGAAACACCATATATTTT
CASSEFLSGNTIYF
>-|TRBJ2-3|TRBD1|TRBV4-3|16
TGCGCCAGCAGCCAAGATAGGAACAGGGGCCCAGATACGCAGTATTTT
CASSQDRNRGPDTQYF
>-|TRBJ2-7|TRBD2|TRBV11-2|18
TGTGCCAGCAGCTTACCTCGGACTAGCGGGAGGACCTCCTACGAGCAGTACTTC
CASSLPRTSGRTSYEQYF
>once|TRBJ1-4|-|TRBV5-6|13
TGTGCCAGCAGCCTCATGGGCAATGAAAAACTGTTTTTT
CASSLMGNEKLFF
>few|TRBJ1-1|TRBD1|TRBV28|15
TGTGCCAGCAGTTTAAGGACAGGGACGAACACTGAAGCTTTCTTT
CASSLRTGTNTEAFF
>-|TRBJ1-1|-|TRBV6-1|13
TGTGCCAGCAGAGGACTTGCCGTCACTGAAGCTTTCTTT
CASRGLAVTEAFF